This entry is about one TCR beta chain. Its matching antigen is unknown. No cell sorting was done before RNA was extracted from the tissue. The normal lung tissue was taken more than 3 cm from the tumor edge. Chemotherapy-naive patients with new lung cancer underwent thoracic surgery in China, August–November 2014. The data are from a study of tumor and adjacent non-tumor tissue in lung cancer. TCRbeta libraries were built with three rounds of nested PCR, modified from ARM-PCR. TCRdb recomputed calls from the multiplex PCR reads with MiXCR, one row per CDR3 protein. The sample lists 90,000 to 100,000 distinct CDR3 sequences, 80% occurring once. Study findings and constraints: Significantly higher TCR diversity was found in tumor than normal lung.

Germline CDR1 and CDR2: SGHAT and FQNNGV. There are 17 residues in the CDR3. Sequencing was done on a sample of distant non-tumor lung tissue. The chain combines TRBV11-2 with TRBJ2-1; D possibly corresponds to TRBD1 (5 bases). This receptor was identified in a man aged 55 to 70 with small cell lung cancer. The CDR3 is CTNSLMTAQNSYNEQFF. For the CDR3, the DNA is TGTACCAACAGCTTAATGACAGCCCAGAACTCCTACAATGAGCAGTTCTTC. Full variable domain (outside the CDR3, taken from reference TRBV11-2 and TRBJ2-1): EAGVAQSPRYKIIEKRQSVAFWCNPISGHATLYWYQQILGQGPKLLIQFQNNGVVDDSQLPKDRFSAERLKGVDSTLKIQPAKLEDSAVYLCTNSLMTAQNSYNEQFFGPGTRLTVL.